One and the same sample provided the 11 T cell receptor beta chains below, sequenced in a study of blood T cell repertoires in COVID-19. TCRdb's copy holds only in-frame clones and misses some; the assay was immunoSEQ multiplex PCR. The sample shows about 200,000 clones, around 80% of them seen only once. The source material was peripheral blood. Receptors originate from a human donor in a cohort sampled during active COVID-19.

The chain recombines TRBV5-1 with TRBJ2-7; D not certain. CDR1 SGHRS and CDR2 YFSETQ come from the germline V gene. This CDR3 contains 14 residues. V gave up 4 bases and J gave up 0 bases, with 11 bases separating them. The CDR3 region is CASSGTPSSYEQYF. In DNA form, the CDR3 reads TGCGCCAGCAGCGGTACTCCGAGCTCCTACGAGCAGTACTTC.

CDR3 in DNA: TGTGCCAGCAGCTCCCAATCACCCAGCACTGAAGCTTTCTTT. It yields the protein CASSSQSPSTEAFF. V and J are TRBV7-9 and TRBJ1-1, with D hard to call. V gave up 4 bases and J gave up 4 bases, with 13 bases separating them. The CDR3 spans 14 residues. The germline gives CDR1 SEHNR, CDR2 FQNEAQ (reference sequence).

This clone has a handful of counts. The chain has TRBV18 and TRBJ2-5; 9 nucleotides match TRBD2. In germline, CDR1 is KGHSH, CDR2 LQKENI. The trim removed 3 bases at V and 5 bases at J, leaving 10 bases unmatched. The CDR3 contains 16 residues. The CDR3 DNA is TGTGCCAGCTCACCCCTAGCGGGACCAAGAGGGGAGACCCAGTACTTC. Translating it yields CASSPLAGPRGETQYF.

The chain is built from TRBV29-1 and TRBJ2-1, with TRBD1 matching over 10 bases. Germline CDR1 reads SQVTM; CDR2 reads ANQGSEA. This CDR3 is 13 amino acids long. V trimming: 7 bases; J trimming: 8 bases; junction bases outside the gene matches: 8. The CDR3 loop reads CSAKDRGGDEQFF. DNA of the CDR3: TGCAGCGCCAAGGACAGGGGGGGCGATGAGCAGTTCTTC.

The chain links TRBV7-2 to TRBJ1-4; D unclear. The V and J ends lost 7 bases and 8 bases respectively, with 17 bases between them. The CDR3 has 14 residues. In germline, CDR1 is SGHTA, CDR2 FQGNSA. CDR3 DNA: TGTGCCAGCACCTTCGGTCGGGGAGAAGAAAAACTGTTTTTT. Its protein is CASTFGRGEEKLFF.

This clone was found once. CDR3 in amino acids: CASGLVTDYTEAFF. DNA for the CDR3: TGTGCCAGCGGGCTAGTGACGGACTACACTGAAGCTTTCTTT. The chain is built from TRBV28 and TRBJ1-1; the D is unclear. The V and J ends lost 8 bases and 3 bases respectively, with 16 bases between them. The germline CDR1 and CDR2 sequences are MDHEN and SYDVKM. The CDR3 totals 14 residues.

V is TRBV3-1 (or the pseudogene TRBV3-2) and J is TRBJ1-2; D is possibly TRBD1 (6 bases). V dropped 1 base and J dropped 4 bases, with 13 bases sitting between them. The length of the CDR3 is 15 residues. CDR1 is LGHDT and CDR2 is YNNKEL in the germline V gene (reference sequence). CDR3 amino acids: CASSQGPGARYGYTF. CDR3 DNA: TGTGCCAGCAGCCAAGGACCAGGGGCTCGCTATGGCTACACCTTC.

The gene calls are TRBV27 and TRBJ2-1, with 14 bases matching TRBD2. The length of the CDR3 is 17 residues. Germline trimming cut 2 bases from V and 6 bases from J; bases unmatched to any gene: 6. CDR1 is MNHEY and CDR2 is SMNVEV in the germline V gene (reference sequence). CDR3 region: CASSLRSGLAGANEQFF. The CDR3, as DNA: TGTGCCAGCAGTTTAAGGTCGGGACTAGCGGGAGCCAATGAGCAGTTCTTC.

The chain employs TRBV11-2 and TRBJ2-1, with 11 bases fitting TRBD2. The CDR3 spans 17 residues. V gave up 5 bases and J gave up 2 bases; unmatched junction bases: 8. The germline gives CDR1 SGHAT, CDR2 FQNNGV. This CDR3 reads CASSPGVSGRAYNEQFF. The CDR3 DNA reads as TGTGCCAGCAGCCCAGGGGTTAGCGGGAGGGCCTACAATGAGCAGTTCTTC.

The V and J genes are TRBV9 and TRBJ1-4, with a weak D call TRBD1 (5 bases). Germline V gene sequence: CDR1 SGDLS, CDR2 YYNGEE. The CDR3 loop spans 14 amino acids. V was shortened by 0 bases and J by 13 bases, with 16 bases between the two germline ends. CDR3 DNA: TGTGCCAGCAGCGTAGGAGGGACTTCCGTCAGACTGTTTTTT. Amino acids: CASSVGGTSVRLFF. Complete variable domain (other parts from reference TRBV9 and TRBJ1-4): DSGVTQTPKHLITATGQRVTLRCSPRSGDLSVYWYQQSLDQGLQFLIQYYNGEERAKGNILERFSAQQFPDLHSELNLSSLELGDSALYFCASSVGGTSVRLFFGSGTQLSVL.

CDR3 sequence (DNA): TGTGCCAGCGACGGGATCTCTAGCAACCACAATGAGCAGTTCTTC. Translation gives CASDGISSNHNEQFF. The chain recombines TRBV7-9 with TRBJ2-1, with TRBD2 as a possible D gene (5 bases). Germline CDR1 SEHNR, CDR2 FQNEAQ (reference sequence). The CDR3 is made up of 15 amino acids. V was shortened by 8 bases and J by 5 bases, with 19 bases between the two germline ends.